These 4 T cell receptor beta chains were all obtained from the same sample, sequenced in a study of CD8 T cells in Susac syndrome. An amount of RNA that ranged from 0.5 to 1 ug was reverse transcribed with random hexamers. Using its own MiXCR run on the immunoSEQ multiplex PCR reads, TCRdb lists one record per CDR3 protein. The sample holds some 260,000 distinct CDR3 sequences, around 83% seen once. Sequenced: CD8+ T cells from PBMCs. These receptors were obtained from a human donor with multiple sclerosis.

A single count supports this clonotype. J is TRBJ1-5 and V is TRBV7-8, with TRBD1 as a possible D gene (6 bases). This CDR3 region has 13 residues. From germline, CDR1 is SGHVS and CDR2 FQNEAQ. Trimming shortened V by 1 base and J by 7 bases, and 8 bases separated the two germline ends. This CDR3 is CASSLGQVQPQHF. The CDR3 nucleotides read TGTGCCAGCAGCTTAGGACAGGTACAGCCCCAGCATTTT.

The CDR3 sequence is CASSYGQGRTDTQYF. CDR3 in DNA: TGCGCCAGCAGCTACGGACAGGGGAGGACAGATACGCAGTATTTT. This chain links TRBV5-1 with TRBJ2-3; TRBD1 aligns across 9 bases. CDR1 is SGHRS and CDR2 is YFSETQ in the germline V gene. The V segment lost 3 bases and the J segment 3 bases; nucleotides outside the gene matches: 5. The CDR3 is 15 residues long.

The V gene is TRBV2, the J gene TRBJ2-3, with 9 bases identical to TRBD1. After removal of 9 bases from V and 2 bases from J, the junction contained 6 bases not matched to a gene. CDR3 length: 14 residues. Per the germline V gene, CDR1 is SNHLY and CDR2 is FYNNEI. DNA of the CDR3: TGTGCCAGGAGAGGGACAGGGCACACAGATACGCAGTATTTT. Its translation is CARRGTGHTDTQYF.

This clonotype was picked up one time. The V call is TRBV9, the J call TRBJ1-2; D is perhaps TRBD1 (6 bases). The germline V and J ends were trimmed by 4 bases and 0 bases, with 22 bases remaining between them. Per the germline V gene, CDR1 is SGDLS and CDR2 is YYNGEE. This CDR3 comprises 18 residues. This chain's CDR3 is CASSYGNRDRGTNYGYTF. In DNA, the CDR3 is TGTGCCAGCAGCTATGGAAACAGGGACCGTGGGACTAACTATGGCTACACCTTC.